Below are 32 T cell receptor beta chains sequenced from a single sample in a study of shared clonotypes between healthy human individuals. Libraries were prepared by immunoSEQ multiplex PCR; TCRdb keeps only in-frame clonotypes and omits some of them. The data show roughly 2.6 million clones, around nine tenths seen once. Sequencing was carried out using naive CD4+ T cells sorted from blood. Stated subset: CD45RA+ positively selected. These TCRs come from a man younger than 35 in good health.

This clone was picked up one time. The rearrangement joins TRBV6-6 to TRBJ1-1; the D gene is possibly TRBD1 (6 bases). The CDR3 has 14 amino acids. V was cut by 5 bases and J by 1 base, with 11 bases left in between. CDR1 and CDR2 from the germline V gene are MNHNY and SVGAGI (reference sequence). The CDR3: CASSPSDRNTEAFF. The CDR3 bases are TGTGCCAGCAGTCCCTCGGACAGGAACACTGAAGCTTTCTTT.

The V call is TRBV7-2, the J call TRBJ2-1; 7 bases agree with TRBD1. The CDR3 totals 14 residues. Unmatched junction bases numbered 10, after V lost 5 bases and J lost 9 bases. CDR1 and CDR2 (germline): SGHTA, FQGNSA. CDR3 coding DNA: TGTGCCAGCAGCCTGAACCGGGACAGCGGTGAGCAGTTCTTC. Amino acid sequence: CASSLNRDSGEQFF.

This sequence joins TRBV25-1 and TRBJ1-2; 11 bases map to TRBD1. CDR3 length: 16 residues. The J segment lost 5 bases and the V segment lost 3 bases, leaving 8 bases of the junction unmatched. Germline V CDR1 and CDR2: MGHDK, SYGVNS. CDR3 bases: TGTGCCAGCAGTGAGGGGTGGACAGGGGGCATATATGGCTACACCTTC. It encodes CASSEGWTGGIYGYTF.

This clone was detected only once. V is TRBV5-1 and J is TRBJ2-5; 10 bases line up with TRBD1. The trim removed 3 bases at V and 5 bases at J, leaving 4 bases unmatched. This CDR3 contains 14 residues. Germline V gene lookup returns CDR1 SGHRS and CDR2 YFSETQ. The CDR3 loop reads CASSSTGGYETQYF. For the CDR3, the DNA is TGCGCCAGCAGCTCGACAGGGGGCTACGAGACCCAGTACTTC.

As for this clone: This sample also contains other DNA sequences that code for the same CDR3. The genes are TRBV11-2 and TRBJ1-6, with a possible D match to TRBD1 (6 bases). V lost 5 bases and J 1 base, leaving 9 bases between the germline ends. This CDR3 spans 15 amino acids. Germline V gives CDR1 SGHAT, CDR2 FQNNGV. Here the CDR3 reads CASSLGQSYNSPLHF. CDR3 bases: TGTGCCAGCAGCCTAGGACAGTCCTATAATTCACCCCTCCACTTT.

The chain is built from TRBV5-5 and TRBJ1-4; possibly TRBD1 for D (6 bases). The CDR3 covers 15 residues. Trimming left V 4 bases short and J 8 bases short, with 18 bases between. CDR1 and CDR2 (germline): SGHKS, YYEKEE (reference sequence). CDR3 bases: TGTGCCAGCAGCGGTCGTGACAGGCGCGACGAAAAACTGTTTTTT. Translation gives CASSGRDRRDEKLFF.

V and J are TRBV6-1 and TRBJ2-3, with 9 bases lining up with TRBD1. The CDR3 spans 14 residues. The V segment lost 9 bases and the J segment 6 bases; nucleotides outside the gene matches: 10. Germline V CDR1 and CDR2: MNHNS, SASEGT. The CDR3 spells CASSYRGRLDTQYF. Written as DNA, the CDR3 is TGTGCCAGTTCTTACAGGGGGCGGTTGGATACGCAGTATTTT.

This clone was found once. The chain has TRBV19 and TRBJ1-2, with D maybe TRBD1 (5 bases). V shed 7 bases and J shed 4 bases, with 13 bases lying between them. This CDR3 spans 13 amino acids. Germline V CDR1 and CDR2: LNHDA, SQIVND (reference sequence). CDR3 residues: CASTSDRAYGYTF. The DNA of the CDR3 is TGTGCCAGTACCTCCGACAGAGCCTATGGCTACACCTTC.

This chain uses TRBV29-1 with TRBJ2-1; TRBD2 matches 12 bases. The junction had 5 bases not matched to a gene; V was cut back by 6 bases and J by 11 bases. Germline-derived CDR1 and CDR2 are SQVTM and ANQGSEA. This CDR3 has 12 residues. The CDR3 DNA reads as TGCAGCGTCTCACTAGCGGGAGGTCAGCAGTTCTTC. Translating it yields CSVSLAGGQQFF.

The chain couples TRBV11-2 to TRBJ1-2; D not resolved. Germline CDR1 is SGHAT and CDR2 is FQNNGV. V gave up 5 bases and J gave up 7 bases, with 17 bases separating them. The CDR3 is 14 amino acids. CDR3 nucleotides: TGTGCCAGCAGCGCACACCTCGGATCAGTTGGCTACACCTTC. Protein product: CASSAHLGSVGYTF.

The chain couples TRBV5-1 to TRBJ1-2, with D possibly being TRBD1 (6 bases). Trimming removed 3 bases at V and 8 bases at J, with 20 bases between. Germline-derived CDR1 and CDR2 are SGHRS and YFSETQ. This CDR3 has 15 residues. CDR3 residues: CASSSDGSGGMGYTF. The CDR3 DNA is TGCGCCAGCAGCTCCGACGGCAGTGGGGGCATGGGCTACACCTTC.

The chain carries TRBV6-6 and TRBJ1-4; D remains unclear. The CDR3 totals 14 residues. Germline V gene sequence: CDR1 MNHNY, CDR2 SVGAGI (reference sequence). V shed 2 bases and J shed 3 bases, with 7 bases lying between them. This CDR3 reads CASSYPFSNEKLFF. The CDR3 DNA sequence: TGTGCCAGCAGTTACCCTTTTTCTAATGAAAAACTGTTTTTT.

The chain has TRBV4-3 and TRBJ1-4; D remains unclear. V was shortened by 0 bases and J by 8 bases, with 13 bases between the two germline ends. This CDR3 is 15 amino acids long. Germline CDR1 and CDR2: LGHNA and YSLEER. Here the CDR3 reads CASSQDAGKYEKLFF. CDR3 DNA sequence: TGCGCCAGCAGCCAAGATGCGGGGAAGTACGAAAAACTGTTTTTT.

This clone was counted a single time. V is TRBV6-1 and J is TRBJ1-1, with 9 bases fitting TRBD1. The CDR3 runs 15 residues. The V gene end was trimmed by 6 bases and the J gene end by 3 bases; junction bases not matched to a gene: 8. Germline values: CDR1 MNHNS, CDR2 SASEGT. The CDR3 DNA follows: TGTGCCAGCAGGGAGGACAGGGGATGGGACACTGAAGCTTTCTTT. This sequence encodes CASREDRGWDTEAFF.

This chain connects TRBV7-2 to TRBJ2-1, with a weak D call TRBD2 (6 bases). Trimming removed 5 bases from V and 5 bases from J, with 10 bases in between. CDR1 is SGHTA and CDR2 is FQGNSA in the germline V gene. The CDR3 has 13 residues. The CDR3 bases are TGTGCCAGCAGCCCACGGACTAACAATGAGCAGTTCTTC. Its translation is CASSPRTNNEQFF.

The chain couples TRBV7-8 to TRBJ2-5; 7 nucleotides agree with TRBD1. The V and J ends lost 4 bases and 7 bases, in that order; junction bases with no gene match: 6. CDR3 size: 13 residues. Germline-derived CDR1 and CDR2 are SGHVS and FQNEAQ. CDR3 in DNA: TGTGCCAGCAGCTCCCAGACAGGGTCGACCCAGTACTTC. The encoded protein is CASSSQTGSTQYF.

About this clone: This CDR3 is also generated by other DNA sequences in the sample. V and J are TRBV18 and TRBJ2-7; no clear D gene. Germline-derived CDR1 and CDR2 are KGHSH and LQKENI. The ends were cut back, 5 bases at V and 1 base at J, with 6 bases in the middle. The CDR3 runs 12 residues. The CDR3 region is CASSSPSYEQYF. The CDR3 DNA sequence: TGTGCCAGCTCATCGCCGTCCTACGAGCAGTACTTC.

In this sample, this clone turned up once. V usage is TRBV5-1 and J usage is TRBJ2-3; D perhaps matches TRBD2 (5 bases). The length of the CDR3 is 16 residues. Trimming left V 4 bases short and J 0 bases short, with 15 bases between. Germline lookup yields CDR1 SGHRS and CDR2 YFSETQ. The CDR3 DNA reads as TGCGCCAGCAGCCCGGCAACGGCGGGTAGCACAGATACGCAGTATTTT. This translates into CASSPATAGSTDTQYF.

The chain has TRBV5-1 and TRBJ2-7; possible D gene TRBD2, 5 bases. CDR1 SGHRS and CDR2 YFSETQ come from the germline V gene. V was shortened by 4 bases and J by 3 bases, with 17 bases between the two germline ends. The CDR3 contains 15 residues. The CDR3 region is CASSPVEGLVYEQYF. DNA of the CDR3: TGCGCCAGCAGCCCTGTTGAGGGCTTAGTCTACGAGCAGTACTTC.

This chain links TRBV5-1 with TRBJ2-3; no firm D call. The CDR3 loop spans 15 amino acids. Germline assignment: CDR1 SGHRS and CDR2 YFSETQ. Deletions cut 0 bases from V and 5 bases from J, with 13 bases between. The CDR3 is CASSLVGDGVDTQYF. The DNA for the CDR3 is TGCGCCAGCAGCTTGGTGGGCGATGGAGTAGATACGCAGTATTTT.

This chain links TRBV30 with TRBJ1-5; D is perhaps TRBD1 (6 bases). Germline V gene sequence: CDR1 GTSNPN, CDR2 SVGIG (reference sequence). The CDR3 totals 11 residues. V dropped 2 bases and J dropped 11 bases, with 10 bases sitting between them. The CDR3 region is CAWSLEGAQHF. CDR3 sequence (DNA): TGTGCCTGGAGTTTAGAGGGGGCCCAGCATTTT.

The chain carries TRBV5-6 and TRBJ1-2; a possible D gene is TRBD1 (6 bases). Trimming removed 6 bases from V and 3 bases from J, with 21 bases in between. The CDR3 consists of 16 residues. Germline CDR1 reads SGHDT; CDR2 reads YYEEEE. The CDR3 loop is CASIVLGTGRDYGYTF. In DNA form, the CDR3 reads TGTGCCAGCATTGTCCTAGGAACAGGGAGAGACTATGGCTACACCTTC.

This sequence joins TRBV19 and TRBJ2-1; maybe TRBD2 (6 bases). CDR1 and CDR2 from the germline V gene are LNHDA and SQIVND (reference sequence). Trimming shortened V by 3 bases and J by 8 bases, and 11 bases separated the two germline ends. CDR3 size: 13 residues. The CDR3 is CASSIWPGDEQFF. The DNA for the CDR3 is TGTGCCAGTAGTATCTGGCCGGGAGATGAGCAGTTCTTC. The full variable domain, rest sourced from reference TRBV19 and TRBJ2-1, is DGGITQSPKYLFRKEGQNVTLSCEQNLNHDAMYWYRQDPGQGLRLIYYSQIVNDFQKGDIAEGYSVSREKKESFPLTVTSAQKNPTAFYLCASSIWPGDEQFFGPGTRLTVL.

The chain employs TRBV7-3 and TRBJ2-3, with 9 bases that match TRBD2. The trim removed 5 bases at V and 4 bases at J, leaving 13 bases unmatched. Germline lookup yields CDR1 SGHTA and CDR2 FQGTGA. This CDR3 spans 17 amino acids. CDR3 DNA: TGTGCCAGCAGCCCGAACCTTGGTGCGGGGGGGCCAGATACGCAGTATTTT. It is translated as CASSPNLGAGGPDTQYF. Using reference TRBV7-3 and TRBJ2-3 for the parts outside the CDR3, the full variable domain is GAGVSQTPSNKVTEKGKYVELRCDPISGHTALYWYRQSLGQGPEFLIYFQGTGAADDSGLPNDRFFAVRPEGSVSTLKIQRTERGDSAVYLCASSPNLGAGGPDTQYFGPGTRLTVL.

This rearrangement joins TRBV5-1 to TRBJ2-7; the match to TRBD1 covers 8 bases. With V trimmed by 4 bases and J by 3 bases, 18 bases remained unmatched. The CDR3 length is 18 residues. Germline CDR1 and CDR2: SGHRS and YFSETQ. The DNA for the CDR3 is TGCGCCAGCAGCGGGACAGGAGGGGCCTCGTGGACTGGCTACGAGCAGTACTTC. This translates into CASSGTGGASWTGYEQYF. The whole variable domain, remainder taken from reference TRBV5-1 and TRBJ2-7, is KAGVTQTPRYLIKTRGQQVTLSCSPISGHRSVSWYQQTPGQGLQFLFEYFSETQRNKGNFPGRFSGRQFSNSRSEMNVSTLELGDSALYLCASSGTGGASWTGYEQYFGPGTRLTVT.

The J gene is TRBJ2-7, the V gene TRBV7-9; no definite D call. The CDR3 totals 13 residues. Germline CDR1 and CDR2: SEHNR and FQNEAQ (reference sequence). Trimming pared 4 bases from V and 5 bases from J, leaving 12 bases between. The CDR3 nucleotides read TGTGCCAGCAGCTCCGCGACACGGAACGAGCAGTACTTC. Its translation is CASSSATRNEQYF.

This clone came up once. This chain links TRBV18 with TRBJ2-7; 8 bases line up with TRBD2. This CDR3 has 15 amino acids. Germline trimming cut 2 bases from V and 2 bases from J; bases unmatched to any gene: 5. CDR1 KGHSH and CDR2 LQKENI come from the germline V gene. The CDR3 sequence: CASSPSSGSTYEQYF. The CDR3 DNA is TGTGCCAGCTCACCATCGAGCGGGAGCACCTACGAGCAGTACTTC.

The gene calls are TRBV5-1 and TRBJ2-3, with 8 bases fitting TRBD1. V was pared by 6 bases and J by 6 bases, with 6 bases of the junction left unmatched. Germline loops: CDR1 SGHRS, CDR2 YFSETQ. The CDR3 has 13 amino acids. The CDR3 DNA follows: TGCGCCAGCAAATCGACAGGGGTGGATACGCAGTATTTT. Protein: CASKSTGVDTQYF.

The chain combines TRBV5-1 with TRBJ2-3, with D perhaps TRBD1 or TRBD2 (6 bases each). Germline CDR1 and CDR2: SGHRS and YFSETQ. V was clipped by 6 bases and J by 2 bases, with 16 bases between them. The CDR3 consists of 15 residues. The CDR3 coding sequence is TGCGCCAGCACCCCGGGGGCACTGCTCACAGATACGCAGTATTTT. Its translation: CASTPGALLTDTQYF.

The J gene is TRBJ1-3, the V gene TRBV7-9; 7 bases agree with TRBD1. Germline assignment: CDR1 SEHNR and CDR2 FQNEAQ (reference sequence). This CDR3 contains 15 residues. Losses at the gene ends were 4 bases for V and 3 bases for J; bases not matched to a gene: 6. CDR3 loop: CASSWDPGGGNTIYF. CDR3 coding DNA: TGTGCCAGCAGCTGGGACCCAGGGGGTGGAAACACCATATATTTT.

The rearrangement uses TRBV27 and TRBJ2-2, with a possible D match to TRBD1 (5 bases). V lost 2 bases and J 12 bases, leaving 10 bases between the germline ends. The CDR3 runs to 12 residues. The V gene's germline CDR1 is MNHEY and CDR2 SMNVEV (reference sequence). The CDR3, as DNA: TGTGCCAGCAGTTTAGATAGGGGAAAGCTGTTTTTT. Its protein product is CASSLDRGKLFF.

The chain uses TRBV7-2 and TRBJ2-5, with 14 bases that match TRBD2. CDR1 is SGHTA, CDR2 FQGNSA, per germline. V dropped 5 bases and J dropped 4; count of bases not matched to a gene: 6. This CDR3 spans 16 amino acids. The CDR3 region is CASSGRLAGGRETQYF. The CDR3 bases are TGTGCCAGCAGCGGCAGACTAGCGGGAGGGCGAGAGACCCAGTACTTC.